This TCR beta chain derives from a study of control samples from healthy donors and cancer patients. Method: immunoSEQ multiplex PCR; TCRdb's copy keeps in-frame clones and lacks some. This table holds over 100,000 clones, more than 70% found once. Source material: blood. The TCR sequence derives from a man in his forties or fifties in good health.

The CDR3 region has the DNA TGCGCCAGCAGCCAGGGGCGGACGGGGGATAATGAAAAACTGTTTTTT. Residues: CASSQGRTGDNEKLFF. V gene TRBV4-1 combines with J gene TRBJ1-4; weak D call: TRBD1 (5 bases). CDR3 length: 16 residues. The germline V gene has CDR1 MGHRA and CDR2 YSYEKL. The V gene lost 3 bases and the J gene lost 4 bases, with 15 bases spanning the gap.